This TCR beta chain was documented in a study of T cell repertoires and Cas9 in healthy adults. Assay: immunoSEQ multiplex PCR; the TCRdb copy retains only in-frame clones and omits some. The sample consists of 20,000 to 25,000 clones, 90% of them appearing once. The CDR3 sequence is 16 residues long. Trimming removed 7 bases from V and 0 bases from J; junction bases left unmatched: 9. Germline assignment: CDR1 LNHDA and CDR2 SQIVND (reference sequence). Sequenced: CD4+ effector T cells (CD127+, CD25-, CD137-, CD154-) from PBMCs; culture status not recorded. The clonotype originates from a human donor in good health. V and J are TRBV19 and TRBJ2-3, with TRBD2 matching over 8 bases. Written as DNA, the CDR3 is TGTGCCAGTAATGCGGGGGGCCCTCCTAGCACAGATACGCAGTATTTT. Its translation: CASNAGGPPSTDTQYF.